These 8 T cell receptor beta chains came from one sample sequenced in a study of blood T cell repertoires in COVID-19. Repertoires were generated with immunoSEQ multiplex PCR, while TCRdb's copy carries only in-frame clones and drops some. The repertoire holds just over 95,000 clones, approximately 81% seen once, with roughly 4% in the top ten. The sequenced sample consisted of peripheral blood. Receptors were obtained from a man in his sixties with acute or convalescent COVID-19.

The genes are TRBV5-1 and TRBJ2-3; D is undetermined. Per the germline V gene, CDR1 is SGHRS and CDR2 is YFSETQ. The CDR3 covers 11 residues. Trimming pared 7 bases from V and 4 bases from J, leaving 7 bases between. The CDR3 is CASGSSDTQYF. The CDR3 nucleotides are TGCGCCAGCGGCTCCTCAGATACGCAGTATTTT. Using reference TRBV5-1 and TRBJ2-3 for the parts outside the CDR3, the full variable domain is KAGVTQTPRYLIKTRGQQVTLSCSPISGHRSVSWYQQTPGQGLQFLFEYFSETQRNKGNFPGRFSGRQFSNSRSEMNVSTLELGDSALYLCASGSSDTQYFGPGTRLTVL.

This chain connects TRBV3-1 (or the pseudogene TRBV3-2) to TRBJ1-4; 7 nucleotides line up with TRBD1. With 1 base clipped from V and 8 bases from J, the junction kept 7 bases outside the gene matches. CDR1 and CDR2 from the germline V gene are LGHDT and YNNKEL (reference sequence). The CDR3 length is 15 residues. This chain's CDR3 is CASSQGQGLVEKLFF. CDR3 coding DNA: TGTGCCAGCAGCCAAGGACAGGGATTAGTCGAAAAACTGTTTTTT.

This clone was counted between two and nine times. CDR3 nucleotides: TGTGCCAGCAGCAATAAAAACACCGGGGAGCTGTTTTTT. Its translation: CASSNKNTGELFF. V is TRBV7-2 and J is TRBJ2-2; D is uncertain. Germline V gene lookup returns CDR1 SGHTA and CDR2 FQGNSA. The V end lost 5 bases, the J end lost 2 bases, and 6 bases lay between the germline ends. The CDR3 loop spans 13 amino acids.

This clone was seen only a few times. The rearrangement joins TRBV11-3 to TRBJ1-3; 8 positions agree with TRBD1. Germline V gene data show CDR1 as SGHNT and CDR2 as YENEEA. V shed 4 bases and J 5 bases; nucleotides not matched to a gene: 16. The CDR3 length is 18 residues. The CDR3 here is CASSSSTVGTGGRNTIYF. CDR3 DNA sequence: TGTGCCAGCAGCTCTTCAACCGTGGGGACAGGTGGCCGAAACACCATATATTTT.

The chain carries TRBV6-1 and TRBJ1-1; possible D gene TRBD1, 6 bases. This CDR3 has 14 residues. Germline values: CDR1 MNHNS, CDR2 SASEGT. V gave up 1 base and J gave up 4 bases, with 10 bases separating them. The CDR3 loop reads CASSEGGGPTEAFF. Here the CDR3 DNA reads TGTGCCAGCAGTGAAGGGGGGGGGCCCACTGAAGCTTTCTTT.

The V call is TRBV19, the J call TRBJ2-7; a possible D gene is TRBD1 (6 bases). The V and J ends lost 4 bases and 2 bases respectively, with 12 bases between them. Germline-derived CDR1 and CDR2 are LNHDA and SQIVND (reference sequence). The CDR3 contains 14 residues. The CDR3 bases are TGTGCCAGTAGTAAACACAGGGAAACCTACGAGCAGTACTTC. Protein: CASSKHRETYEQYF.

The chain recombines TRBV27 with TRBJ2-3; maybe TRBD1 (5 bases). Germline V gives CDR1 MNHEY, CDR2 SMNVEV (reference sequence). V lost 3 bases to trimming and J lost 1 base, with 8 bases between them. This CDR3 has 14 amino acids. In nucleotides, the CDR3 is TGTGCCAGCAGTTTCGTAGGGGGCACAGATACGCAGTATTTT. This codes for CASSFVGGTDTQYF.

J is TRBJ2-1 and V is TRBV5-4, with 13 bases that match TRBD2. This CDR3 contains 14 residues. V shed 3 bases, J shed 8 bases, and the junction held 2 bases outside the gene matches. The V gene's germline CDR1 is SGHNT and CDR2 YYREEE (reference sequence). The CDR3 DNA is TGTGCCAGCAGCTCACTAGCGGGGGGGCATGAGCAGTTCTTC. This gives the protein CASSSLAGGHEQFF. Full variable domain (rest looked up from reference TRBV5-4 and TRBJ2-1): ETGVTQSPTHLIKTRGQQVTLRCSSQSGHNTVSWYQQALGQGPQFIFQYYREEENGRGNFPPRFSGLQFPNYSSELNVNALELDDSALYLCASSSLAGGHEQFFGPGTRLTVL.